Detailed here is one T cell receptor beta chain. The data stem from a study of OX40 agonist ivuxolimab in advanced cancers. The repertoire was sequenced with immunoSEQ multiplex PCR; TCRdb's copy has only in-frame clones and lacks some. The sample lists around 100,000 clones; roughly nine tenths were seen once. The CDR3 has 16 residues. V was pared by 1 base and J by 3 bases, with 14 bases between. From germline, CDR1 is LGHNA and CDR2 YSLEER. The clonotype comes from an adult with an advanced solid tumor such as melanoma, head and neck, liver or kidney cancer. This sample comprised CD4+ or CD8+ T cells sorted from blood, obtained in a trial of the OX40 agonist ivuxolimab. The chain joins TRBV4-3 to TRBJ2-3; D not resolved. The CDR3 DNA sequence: TGCGCCAGCAGCCAAGGGACCCTTGTTGGGACAGATACGCAGTATTTT. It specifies CASSQGTLVGTDTQYF.